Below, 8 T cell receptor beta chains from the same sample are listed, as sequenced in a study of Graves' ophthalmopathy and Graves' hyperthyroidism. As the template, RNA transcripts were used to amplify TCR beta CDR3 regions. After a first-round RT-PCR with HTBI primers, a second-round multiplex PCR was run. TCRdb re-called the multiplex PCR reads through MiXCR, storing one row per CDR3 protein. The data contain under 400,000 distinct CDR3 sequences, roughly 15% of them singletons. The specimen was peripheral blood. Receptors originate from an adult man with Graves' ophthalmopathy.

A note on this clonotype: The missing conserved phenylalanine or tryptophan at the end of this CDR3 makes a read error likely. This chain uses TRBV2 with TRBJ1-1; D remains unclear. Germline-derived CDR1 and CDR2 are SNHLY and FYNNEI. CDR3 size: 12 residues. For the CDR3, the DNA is TGTGCCAGCATTGTAGAAAACACTGGAGCTTTCTCT. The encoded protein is CASIVENTGAFS.

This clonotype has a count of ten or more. In DNA, the CDR3 is TGTGCCAGCAGCCGCAGCGGCTCCTACGAGCAGTACTTC. As protein: CASSRSGSYEQYF. This chain links TRBV6-1 with TRBJ2-7; tentatively, D is TRBD2 (5 bases). This CDR3 is built from 13 residues. Per germline, CDR1 MNHNS and CDR2 SASEGT. V gave up 6 bases and J gave up 0 bases, with 9 bases separating them.

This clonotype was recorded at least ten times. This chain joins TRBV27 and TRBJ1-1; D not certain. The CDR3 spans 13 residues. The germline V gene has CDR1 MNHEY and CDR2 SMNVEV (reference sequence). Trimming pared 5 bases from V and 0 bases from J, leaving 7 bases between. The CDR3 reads CASSNRLNTEAFF. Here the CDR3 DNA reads TGTGCCAGCAGTAATAGACTGAACACTGAAGCTTTCTTT.

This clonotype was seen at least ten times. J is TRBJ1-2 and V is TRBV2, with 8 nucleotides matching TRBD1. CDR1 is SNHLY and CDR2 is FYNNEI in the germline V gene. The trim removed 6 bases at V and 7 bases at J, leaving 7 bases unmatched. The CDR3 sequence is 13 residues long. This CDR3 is CASRPTGAGGYTF. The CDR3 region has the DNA TGTGCCAGCAGACCGACAGGGGCCGGTGGCTACACCTTC.

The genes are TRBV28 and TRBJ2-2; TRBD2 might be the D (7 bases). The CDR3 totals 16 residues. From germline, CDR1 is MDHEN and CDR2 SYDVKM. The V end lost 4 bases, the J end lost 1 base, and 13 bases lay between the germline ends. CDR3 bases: TGTGCCAGCAGTTGGGCGGGGGCCGGGAACACCGGGGAGCTGTTTTTT. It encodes CASSWAGAGNTGELFF.

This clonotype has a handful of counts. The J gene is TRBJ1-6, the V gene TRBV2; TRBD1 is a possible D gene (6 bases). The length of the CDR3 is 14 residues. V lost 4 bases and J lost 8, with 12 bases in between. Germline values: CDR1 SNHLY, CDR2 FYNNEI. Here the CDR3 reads CASSAQGRDSPLHF. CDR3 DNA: TGTGCCAGCAGTGCACAGGGACGTGATTCACCCCTCCACTTT.

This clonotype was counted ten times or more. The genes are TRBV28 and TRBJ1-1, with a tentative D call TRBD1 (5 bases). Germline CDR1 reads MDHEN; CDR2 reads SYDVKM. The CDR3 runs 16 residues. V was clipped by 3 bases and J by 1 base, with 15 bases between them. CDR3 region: CASSFMGRVGNTEAFF. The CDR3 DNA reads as TGTGCCAGCAGTTTTATGGGCAGGGTGGGGAACACTGAAGCTTTCTTT.

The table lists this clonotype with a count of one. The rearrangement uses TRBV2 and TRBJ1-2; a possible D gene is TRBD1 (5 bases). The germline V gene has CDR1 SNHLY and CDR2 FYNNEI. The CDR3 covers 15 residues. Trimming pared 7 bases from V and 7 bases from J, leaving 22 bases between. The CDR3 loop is CASKASQTAGRGYTF. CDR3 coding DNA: TGTGCCAGCAAGGCTTCCCAAACTGCAGGGCGTGGCTACACCTTC. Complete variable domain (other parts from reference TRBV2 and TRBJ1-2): EPEVTQTPSHQVTQMGQEVILRCVPISNHLYFYWYRQILGQKVEFLVSFYNNEISEKSEIFDDQFSVERPDGSNFTLKIRSTKLEDSAMYFCASKASQTAGRGYTFGSGTRLTVV.